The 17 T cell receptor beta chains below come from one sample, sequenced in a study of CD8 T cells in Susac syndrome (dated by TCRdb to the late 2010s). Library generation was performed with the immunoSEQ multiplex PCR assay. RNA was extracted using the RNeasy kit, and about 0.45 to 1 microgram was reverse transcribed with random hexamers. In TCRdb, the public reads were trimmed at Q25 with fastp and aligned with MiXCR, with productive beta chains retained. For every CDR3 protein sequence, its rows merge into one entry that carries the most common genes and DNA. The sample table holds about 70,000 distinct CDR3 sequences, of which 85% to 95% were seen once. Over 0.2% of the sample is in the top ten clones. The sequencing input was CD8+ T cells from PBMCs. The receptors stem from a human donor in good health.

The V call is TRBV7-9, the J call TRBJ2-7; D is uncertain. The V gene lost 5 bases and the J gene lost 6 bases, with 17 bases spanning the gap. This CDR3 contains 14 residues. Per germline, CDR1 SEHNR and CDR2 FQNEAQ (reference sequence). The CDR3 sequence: CASSPHATSAEQYF. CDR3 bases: TGTGCCAGCAGCCCCCACGCGACAAGCGCCGAGCAGTACTTC.

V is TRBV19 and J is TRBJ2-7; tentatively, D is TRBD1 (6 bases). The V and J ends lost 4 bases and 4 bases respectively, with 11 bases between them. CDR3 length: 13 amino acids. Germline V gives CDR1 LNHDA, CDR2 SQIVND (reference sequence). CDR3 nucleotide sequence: TGTGCCAGTAGTAGTTCAGGGGATTACGAGCAGTACTTC. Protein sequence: CASSSSGDYEQYF. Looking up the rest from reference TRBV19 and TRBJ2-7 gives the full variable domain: DGGITQSPKYLFRKEGQNVTLSCEQNLNHDAMYWYRQDPGQGLRLIYYSQIVNDFQKGDIAEGYSVSREKKESFPLTVTSAQKNPTAFYLCASSSSGDYEQYFGPGTRLTVT.

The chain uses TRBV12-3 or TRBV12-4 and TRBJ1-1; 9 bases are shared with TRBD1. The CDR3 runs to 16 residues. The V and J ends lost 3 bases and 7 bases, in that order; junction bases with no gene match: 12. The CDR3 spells CASSFGRGTGMGEAFF. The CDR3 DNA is TGTGCCAGCAGTTTTGGGAGGGGGACAGGGATGGGTGAAGCTTTCTTT.

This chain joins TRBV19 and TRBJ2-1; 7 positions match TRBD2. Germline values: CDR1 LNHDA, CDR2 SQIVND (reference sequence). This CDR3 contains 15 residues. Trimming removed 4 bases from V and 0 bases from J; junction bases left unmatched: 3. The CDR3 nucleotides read TGTGCCAGTAGTAATGGCGGGAGCTCCTACAATGAGCAGTTCTTC. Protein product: CASSNGGSSYNEQFF. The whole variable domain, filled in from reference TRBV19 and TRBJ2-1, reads DGGITQSPKYLFRKEGQNVTLSCEQNLNHDAMYWYRQDPGQGLRLIYYSQIVNDFQKGDIAEGYSVSREKKESFPLTVTSAQKNPTAFYLCASSNGGSSYNEQFFGPGTRLTVL.

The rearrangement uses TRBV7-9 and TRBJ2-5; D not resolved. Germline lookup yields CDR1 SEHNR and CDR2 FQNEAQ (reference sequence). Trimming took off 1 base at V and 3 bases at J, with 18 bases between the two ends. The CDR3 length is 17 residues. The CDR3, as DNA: TGTGCCAGCAGCTTAGGGAGCAACCTTCGGAGAGAAGAGACCCAGTACTTC. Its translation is CASSLGSNLRREETQYF.

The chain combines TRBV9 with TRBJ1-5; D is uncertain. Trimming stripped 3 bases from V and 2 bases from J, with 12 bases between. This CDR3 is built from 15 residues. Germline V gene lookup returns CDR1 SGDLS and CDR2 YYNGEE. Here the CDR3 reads CASSAWGDGNQPQHF. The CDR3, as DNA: TGTGCCAGCAGCGCCTGGGGAGACGGCAATCAGCCCCAGCATTTT.

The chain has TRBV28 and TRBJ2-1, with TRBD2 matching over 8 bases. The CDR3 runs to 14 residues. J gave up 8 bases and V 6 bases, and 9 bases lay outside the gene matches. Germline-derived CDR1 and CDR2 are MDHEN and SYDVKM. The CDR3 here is CASSFGGAGDEQFF. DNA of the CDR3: TGTGCCAGCAGCTTCGGGGGGGCGGGGGATGAGCAGTTCTTC. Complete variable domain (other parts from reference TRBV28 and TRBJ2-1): DVKVTQSSRYLVKRTGEKVFLECVQDMDHENMFWYRQDPGLGLRLIYFSYDVKMKEKGDIPEGYSVSREKKERFSLILESASTNQTSMYLCASSFGGAGDEQFFGPGTRLTVL.

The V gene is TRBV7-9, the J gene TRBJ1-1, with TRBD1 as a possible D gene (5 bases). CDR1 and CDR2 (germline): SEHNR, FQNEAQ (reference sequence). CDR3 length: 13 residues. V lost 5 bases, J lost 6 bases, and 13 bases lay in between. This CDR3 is CASSPSGRPEAFF. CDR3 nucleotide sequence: TGTGCCAGCAGCCCCTCAGGGCGCCCTGAAGCTTTCTTT. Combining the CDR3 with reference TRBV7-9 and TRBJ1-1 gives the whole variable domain DTGVSQNPRHKITKRGQNVTFRCDPISEHNRLYWYRQTLGQGPEFLTYFQNEAQLEKSRLLSDRFSAERPKGSFSTLEIQRTEQGDSAMYLCASSPSGRPEAFFGQGTRLTVV.

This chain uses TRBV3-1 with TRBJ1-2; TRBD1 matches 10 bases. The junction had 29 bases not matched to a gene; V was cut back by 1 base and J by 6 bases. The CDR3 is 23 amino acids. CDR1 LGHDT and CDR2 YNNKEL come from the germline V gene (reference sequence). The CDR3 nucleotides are TGTGCCAGCAGCCAAGTCTTAAGTGGATTTGCTCGAGGACAGGGGGAAGTATCTCATGGCTACACCTTC. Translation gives CASSQVLSGFARGQGEVSHGYTF.

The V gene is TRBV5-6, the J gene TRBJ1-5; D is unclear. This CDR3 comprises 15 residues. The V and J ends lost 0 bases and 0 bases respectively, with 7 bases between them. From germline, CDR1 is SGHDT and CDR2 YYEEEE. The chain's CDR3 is CASSLGHFSNQPQHF. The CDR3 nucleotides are TGTGCCAGCAGCTTGGGACATTTTAGCAATCAGCCCCAGCATTTT.

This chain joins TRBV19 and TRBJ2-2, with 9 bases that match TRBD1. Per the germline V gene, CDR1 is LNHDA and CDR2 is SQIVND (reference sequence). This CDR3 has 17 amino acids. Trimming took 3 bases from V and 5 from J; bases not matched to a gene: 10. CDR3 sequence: CASSMGQGSVGTGELFF. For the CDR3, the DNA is TGTGCCAGTAGTATGGGACAGGGTTCCGTTGGGACCGGGGAGCTGTTTTTT. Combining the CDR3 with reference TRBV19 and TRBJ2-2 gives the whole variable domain DGGITQSPKYLFRKEGQNVTLSCEQNLNHDAMYWYRQDPGQGLRLIYYSQIVNDFQKGDIAEGYSVSREKKESFPLTVTSAQKNPTAFYLCASSMGQGSVGTGELFFGEGSRLTVL.

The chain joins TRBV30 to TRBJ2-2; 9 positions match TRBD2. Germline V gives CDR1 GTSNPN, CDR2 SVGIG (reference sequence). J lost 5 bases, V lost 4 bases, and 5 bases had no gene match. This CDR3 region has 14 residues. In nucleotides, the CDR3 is TGTGCCTGGAACGGCGGGGGGGCAACCGGGGAGCTGTTTTTT. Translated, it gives CAWNGGGATGELFF.

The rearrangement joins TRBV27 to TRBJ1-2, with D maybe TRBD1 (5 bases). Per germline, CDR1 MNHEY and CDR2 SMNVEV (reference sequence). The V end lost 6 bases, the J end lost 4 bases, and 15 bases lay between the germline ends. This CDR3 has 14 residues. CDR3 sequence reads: CASRSTGGSYGYTF. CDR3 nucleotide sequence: TGTGCCAGCAGGAGCACAGGAGGAAGCTATGGCTACACCTTC.

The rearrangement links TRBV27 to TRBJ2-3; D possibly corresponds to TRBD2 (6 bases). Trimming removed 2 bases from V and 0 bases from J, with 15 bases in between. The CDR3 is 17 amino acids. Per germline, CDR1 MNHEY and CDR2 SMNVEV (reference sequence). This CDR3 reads CASSLGEGGVSTDTQYF. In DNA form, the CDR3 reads TGTGCCAGCAGTTTAGGGGAAGGCGGGGTTAGCACAGATACGCAGTATTTT.

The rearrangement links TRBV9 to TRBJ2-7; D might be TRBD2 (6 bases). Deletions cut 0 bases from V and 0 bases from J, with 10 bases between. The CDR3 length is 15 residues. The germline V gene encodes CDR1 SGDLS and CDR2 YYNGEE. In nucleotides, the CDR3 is TGTGCCAGCAGCGTAGGTGTCGGGAGCTCCTACGAGCAGTACGTC. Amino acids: CASSVGVGSSYEQYV.

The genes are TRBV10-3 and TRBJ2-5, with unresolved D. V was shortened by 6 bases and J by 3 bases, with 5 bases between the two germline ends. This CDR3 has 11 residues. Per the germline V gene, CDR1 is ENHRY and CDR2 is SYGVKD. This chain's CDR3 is CAIREEETQYF. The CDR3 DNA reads TGTGCCATCAGGGAAGAAGAGACCCAGTACTTC.

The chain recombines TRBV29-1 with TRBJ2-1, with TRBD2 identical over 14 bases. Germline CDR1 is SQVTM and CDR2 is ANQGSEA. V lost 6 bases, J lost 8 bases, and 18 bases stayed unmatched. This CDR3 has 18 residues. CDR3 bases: TGCAGCGTCGCAGGGACTAGCGGGGGTCGGGTCCTGGTATATGAGCAGTTCTTC. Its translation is CSVAGTSGGRVLVYEQFF.